Sequencing of this TCR beta chain was carried out in a study of identical twins. Each CDR3 protein is one row after TCRdb ran MiXCR on the 5' RACE reads. The repertoire holds around 340,000 distinct CDR3 sequences, roughly 10% seen once, with 8% to 9.5% in the top ten. General observations from the study: Conclusions relied on cross-sectional statistical analysis, not following the same donors. Fewer insertions characterized abundant cord blood beta clonotypes, whereas memory repertoires showed none.

The CDR3 has 13 amino acids. V shed 2 bases and J shed 5 bases, with 8 bases lying between them. CDR1 is SGHRS and CDR2 is YFSETQ in the germline V gene. This clonotype was observed at least ten times. Its antigen is unknown. The source is a woman aged 45-59 years in good health. The J gene is TRBJ2-1, the V gene TRBV5-1, with D possibly TRBD2 on 5 matching bases. The sample taken for sequencing was naive T cells sorted from blood. CDR3 bases: TGCGCCAGCAGCTTTAGCGCGGACAATGAGCAGTTCTTC. Protein product: CASSFSADNEQFF.